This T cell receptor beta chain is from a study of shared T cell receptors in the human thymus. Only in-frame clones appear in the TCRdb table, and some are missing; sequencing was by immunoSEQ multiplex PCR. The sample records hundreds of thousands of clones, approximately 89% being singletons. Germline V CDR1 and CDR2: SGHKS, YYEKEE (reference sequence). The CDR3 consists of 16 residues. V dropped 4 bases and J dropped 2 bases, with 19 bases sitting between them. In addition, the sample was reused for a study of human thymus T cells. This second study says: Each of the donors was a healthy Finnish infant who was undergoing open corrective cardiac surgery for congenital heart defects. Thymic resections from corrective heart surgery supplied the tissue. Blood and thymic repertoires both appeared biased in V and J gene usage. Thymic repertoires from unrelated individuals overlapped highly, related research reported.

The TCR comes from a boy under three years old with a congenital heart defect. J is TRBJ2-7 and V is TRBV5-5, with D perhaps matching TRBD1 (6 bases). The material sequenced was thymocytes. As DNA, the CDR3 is TGTGCCAGCAGCAGATTAAGGGACATAGAAGCCTACGAGCAGTACTTC. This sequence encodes CASSRLRDIEAYEQYF.